The 19 T cell receptor beta chains given below trace back to one sample, sequenced in a study of T cell repertoires in cytomegalovirus infection. In TCRdb, the reads were re-called with MiXCR into one record per CDR3 protein. The sample lists some 300,000 distinct CDR3 sequences, around 10% seen once, with around 2.4% in the top ten. Sequenced material: PBMCs. These receptors came from a human donor in good health (CMV status not recorded). Some clones in this sample may be carry-over from other donors' samples.

V usage is TRBV11-2 and J usage is TRBJ1-4, with D perhaps TRBD1 (6 bases). Germline V gives CDR1 SGHAT, CDR2 FQNNGV. CDR3 length: 13 amino acids. The V gene lost 5 bases and the J gene lost 8 bases, with 12 bases spanning the gap. The DNA of the CDR3 is TGTGCCAGCAGCCTGACGGACAGCGAAAAACTGTTTTTT. Residues: CASSLTDSEKLFF.

The V and J genes are TRBV14 and TRBJ1-2; no firm D call. The germline V and J ends were trimmed by 0 bases and 5 bases, with 10 bases remaining between them. Germline lookup yields CDR1 SGHDN and CDR2 FVKESK. The CDR3 has 14 amino acids. Here the CDR3 DNA reads TGTGCCAGCAGCCAAGAGACATCGGGGTATGGCTACACCTTC. This translates into CASSQETSGYGYTF.

Many counts were recorded for this clonotype. This sequence joins TRBV29-1 and TRBJ1-5; D perhaps matches TRBD1 (6 bases). This CDR3 is built from 12 residues. CDR1 is SQVTM and CDR2 is ANQGSEA in the germline V gene. V was pared by 7 bases and J by 3 bases, with 10 bases between. The CDR3: CSAQGINQPQHF. CDR3 DNA: TGCAGCGCCCAGGGGATCAATCAGCCCCAGCATTTT.

This clonotype was recorded many times. V is TRBV19 and J is TRBJ2-2, with D unclear. Trimming stripped 3 bases from V and 1 base from J, with 12 bases between. The V gene's germline CDR1 is LNHDA and CDR2 SQIVND (reference sequence). The CDR3 runs to 16 residues. CDR3 region: CASSMVQAKNTGELFF. The CDR3, as DNA: TGTGCCAGTAGTATGGTCCAGGCGAAGAACACCGGGGAGCTGTTTTTT.

This clonotype was observed many times. J is TRBJ2-5 and V is TRBV2, with D tentatively TRBD1 (5 bases). Germline CDR1 is SNHLY and CDR2 is FYNNEI. The CDR3 loop spans 13 amino acids. V lost 9 bases and J 1 base, leaving 12 bases between the germline ends. The CDR3 loop is CARSRQTQETQYF. CDR3 nucleotides: TGTGCCAGATCCAGACAGACCCAAGAGACCCAGTACTTC.

This clonotype was found many times. V usage is TRBV25-1 and J usage is TRBJ2-1, with a tentative D call TRBD1 (6 bases). Trimming removed 4 bases from V and 6 bases from J, with 13 bases in between. CDR1 is MGHDK, CDR2 SYGVNS, per germline. The CDR3 is 14 residues long. The CDR3 region is CASSGTGKGNEQFF. The CDR3 DNA reads TGTGCCAGCAGTGGAACAGGGAAGGGCAATGAGCAGTTCTTC.

This clonotype was found a few times. This chain links TRBV28 with TRBJ2-7; D is perhaps TRBD1 or TRBD2 (5 bases each). V lost 8 bases and J 3 bases, leaving 11 bases between the germline ends. Germline values: CDR1 MDHEN, CDR2 SYDVKM. This CDR3 is built from 12 residues. CDR3 DNA: TGTGCCAGCTCCGGGACGATCTACGAGCAGTACGTC. Protein sequence: CASSGTIYEQYV.

The chain links TRBV25-1 to TRBJ1-3; D unclear. Trimming left V 4 bases short and J 2 bases short, with 12 bases between. Germline CDR1 and CDR2: MGHDK and SYGVNS. There are 15 residues in the CDR3. The CDR3, as DNA: TGTGCCAGCAGTGGCAGCGGGCCAGCTGGAAACACCATATATTTT. This encodes CASSGSGPAGNTIYF.

The chain carries TRBV20-1 and TRBJ1-2, with 9 bases fitting TRBD1. Germline CDR1 DFQATT, CDR2 SNEGSKA (reference sequence). This CDR3 is built from 11 residues. Here the CDR3 reads CRTDRGNGYTF. The DNA for the CDR3 is TGCAGAACAGACAGGGGGAACGGCTACACCTTC.

On this clonotype itself: A read error may be the cause here, since a much bigger clone is one base away. V is TRBV6-6 and J is TRBJ2-1; D gene ambiguous. The DNA end favors TRBJ2-7, so the J call may be wrong. CDR1 is MNHNY, CDR2 SVGAGI, per germline (reference sequence). CDR3 length equals 13 residues. CDR3 residues: CASSYSTYNEQYF. The CDR3 region has the DNA TGTGCCAGCAGTTACAGTACCTACAATGAGCAGTACTTC.

This clonotype was found many times. The chain joins TRBV6-5 to TRBJ2-5; 7 positions match TRBD1. This CDR3 is 17 amino acids long. Trimming cost V 2 bases and J 4 bases; bases outside gene matches: 13. The germline V gene has CDR1 MNHEY and CDR2 SVGAGI. The CDR3 protein is CASSYRGQSGPRETQYF. CDR3 DNA: TGTGCCAGCAGTTACCGGGGACAGTCGGGCCCCCGAGAGACCCAGTACTTC.

This clonotype showed up many times. This chain joins TRBV5-1 and TRBJ1-6; 9 bases are shared with TRBD1. The CDR3 extends over 16 amino acids. CDR1 SGHRS and CDR2 YFSETQ come from the germline V gene. J lost 8 bases, V lost 4 bases, and 10 bases had no gene match. CDR3 DNA sequence: TGCGCCAGCAGCGCGGCTCCGGGACAGGGAGATTCACCCCTCCACTTT. The encoded protein is CASSAAPGQGDSPLHF.

This chain connects TRBV6-5 to TRBJ2-6, with D perhaps being TRBD1 or TRBD2 (5 bases each). Germline V lookup: CDR1 MNHEY, CDR2 SVGAGI. The V end was cut by 5 bases, the J end by 4 bases, with 12 bases between. This CDR3 has 15 amino acids. For the CDR3, the DNA is TGTGCCAGCAGTAGGGACCTAGGGGGGGCCAACGTCCTGACTTTC. It translates to CASSRDLGGANVLTF.

This clonotype was recorded many times. V is TRBV7-9 and J is TRBJ2-3; 11 positions match TRBD1. The CDR3 is 15 amino acids. V shed 4 bases and J 5 bases; nucleotides not matched to a gene: 5. In germline, CDR1 is SEHNR, CDR2 FQNEAQ (reference sequence). In nucleotides, the CDR3 is TGTGCCAGCAGCTACTCCGGGACAGGGGGAGATACGCAGTATTTT. The encoded protein is CASSYSGTGGDTQYF.

This clonotype was detected many times. This chain uses TRBV7-2 with TRBJ2-1; D possibly corresponds to TRBD2 (7 bases). The V gene's germline CDR1 is SGHTA and CDR2 FQGNSA. The CDR3 consists of 17 residues. Between the trimmed V and J ends, which lost 1 base and 2 bases, there was a span of 15 bases. CDR3 sequence (DNA): TGTGCCAGCAGCTTAGGTGGGGCGGGGGCCCCCTACAATGAGCAGTTCTTC. Translating it yields CASSLGGAGAPYNEQFF.

This clonotype was seen many times. This chain links TRBV19 with TRBJ2-2, with D possibly TRBD1 on 6 matching bases. V shed 3 bases and J shed 7 bases, with 15 bases lying between them. Germline CDR1 LNHDA, CDR2 SQIVND (reference sequence). The CDR3 spans 15 residues. The CDR3 sequence is CASSIRGGGIGELFF. DNA of the CDR3: TGTGCCAGTAGTATCAGGGGTGGTGGCATCGGGGAGCTGTTTTTT.

This clonotype was picked up many times. The chain combines TRBV7-2 with TRBJ1-5; D unclear. Looked up from germline, CDR1 is SGHTA and CDR2 is FQGNSA. V gave up 4 bases and J gave up 3 bases, with 4 bases separating them. The CDR3 loop spans 12 amino acids. The CDR3: CASSYPNQPQHF. The CDR3 bases are TGTGCCAGCAGCTACCCCAATCAGCCCCAGCATTTT.

This clonotype has only a few counts. The chain combines TRBV2 with TRBJ1-5; D uncertain. Germline CDR1 SNHLY, CDR2 FYNNEI. The length of the CDR3 is 15 residues. The V gene lost 7 bases and the J gene lost 2 bases, with 15 bases spanning the gap. The CDR3 is CASKGMAGRNQPQHF. The CDR3 nucleotides are TGTGCCAGCAAAGGGATGGCCGGGCGCAATCAGCCCCAGCATTTT. Complete variable domain (other parts from reference TRBV2 and TRBJ1-5): EPEVTQTPSHQVTQMGQEVILRCVPISNHLYFYWYRQILGQKVEFLVSFYNNEISEKSEIFDDQFSVERPDGSNFTLKIRSTKLEDSAMYFCASKGMAGRNQPQHFGDGTRLSIL.

This clonotype was found a few times. CDR3 region: CSARPQGGGAPLHF. As DNA, the CDR3 is TGCAGTGCTAGACCACAGGGTGGTGGGGCACCCCTCCACTTT. This chain links TRBV20-1 with TRBJ1-6; D perhaps matches TRBD1 (6 bases). The CDR3 has 14 residues. Germline CDR1 reads DFQATT; CDR2 reads SNEGSKA (reference sequence). The germline V and J ends were trimmed by 2 bases and 11 bases, with 16 bases remaining between them.